This TCR beta chain was captured by sequencing in a study of blood T cells in healthy people across ages. Study-level information: Researchers report that template switching captured about one barcoded beta molecule per two T cells.

On this clonotype itself: The antigen remains unidentified.

Samples each had at least 6 micrograms of total RNA extracted. This CDR3 spans 17 amino acids. CDR1 is LGHNT and CDR2 is FRNRAP in the germline V gene. V was clipped by 3 bases and J by 1 base, with 18 bases between them. Study results and caveats: TCR beta diversity per million T cells fell roughly linearly with age.

A J-beta primer mix and a sample-barcoded 5' primer were used in a second PCR of about 6 to 12 cycles. TCRdb re-analysed the 5' RACE reads in MiXCR, keeping a single row per CDR3 protein. The data contain about 1.6 million distinct CDR3 sequences, roughly 32% of them singletons. The chain links TRBV12-5 to TRBJ1-1; possible D gene TRBD1, 5 bases. The sequence derives from a woman under 40 in good health. Sequencing used blood. The CDR3 DNA sequence: TGTGCTAGTGGTTTTTCTCCCCTGGGGCTAACGAACACTGAAGCTTTCTTT. This sequence encodes CASGFSPLGLTNTEAFF.